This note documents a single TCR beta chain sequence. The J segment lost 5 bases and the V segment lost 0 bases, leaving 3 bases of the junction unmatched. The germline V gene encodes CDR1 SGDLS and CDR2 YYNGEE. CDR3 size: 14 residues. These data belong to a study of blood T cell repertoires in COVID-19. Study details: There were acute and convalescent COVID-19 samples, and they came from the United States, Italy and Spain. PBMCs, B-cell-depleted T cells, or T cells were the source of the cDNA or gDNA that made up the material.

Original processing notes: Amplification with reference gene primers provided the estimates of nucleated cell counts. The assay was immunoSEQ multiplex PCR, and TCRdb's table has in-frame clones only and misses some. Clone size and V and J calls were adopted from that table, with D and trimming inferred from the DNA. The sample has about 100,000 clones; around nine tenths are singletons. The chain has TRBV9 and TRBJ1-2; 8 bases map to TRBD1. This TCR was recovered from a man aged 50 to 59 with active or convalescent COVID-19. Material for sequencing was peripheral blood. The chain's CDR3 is CASSVGQGSYGYTF. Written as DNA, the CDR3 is TGTGCCAGCAGCGTAGGACAGGGGTCGTATGGCTACACCTTC.